This TCR beta chain comes out of a study of cytomegalovirus exposure and HLA in healthy donors. This PCR relied on a set of 60 Vbeta primers and 13 Jbeta primers. TCRdb keeps only in-frame clones here, not all; method: immunoSEQ multiplex PCR. This sample yields 170,000 or so clones, of which 84% are seen a single time; under 5% belongs to the top ten. This CDR3 is 14 amino acids long. CDR1 is SQVTM, CDR2 ANQGSEA, per germline. The trim removed 5 bases at V and 0 bases at J, leaving 4 bases unmatched. The sequence derives from a girl aged 5-17 years in good health and CMV-seropositive. The specimen was PBMCs. The V and J genes are TRBV29-1 and TRBJ2-1, with 7 bases fitting TRBD2. CDR3 sequence: CSVYGGSSYNEQFF. CDR3 sequence (DNA): TGCAGCGTTTACGGGGGGAGCTCCTACAATGAGCAGTTCTTC.